This T cell receptor beta chain comes out of a study of vaccination effects on CD4 cells after COVID-19. Overall study context: Either the mRNA-1273 or the BNT162b2 vaccine was given to participants as two doses. Study-level points and caveats: Marked clonal contraction of both clone types appeared late after vaccination. Researchers report that only 1 of 255 vaccine-induced clones in healthy vaccinees cross-reacted with common cold coronaviruses.

The germline V gene has CDR1 MDHEN and CDR2 SYDVKM. The trim removed 2 bases at V and 5 bases at J, leaving 7 bases unmatched. This CDR3 contains 15 residues. Clones were read by immunoSEQ multiplex PCR, and TCRdb kept only the in-frame ones, dropping some. The table lists some 11,000 clones, less than 80% of them singletons. Before sequencing, viral peptide pools were used by the ViraFEST assay to expand antigen-specific CD4+ T cells. Following culture for 9 to 11 days, CD4+ T cells were isolated. Culturing of some 2 million PBMC per well took place with about 9.4 IU/ml IL-2 and 9 to 10 ug/ml peptides. The sample holds one count of this clone. What it recognizes is unknown.

The specimen was CD4+ T cells from PBMCs cultured with HCoV-229E spike peptides, collected before COVID-19 vaccination. The TCR originated in a human donor who received a COVID-19 vaccine. The V and J genes are TRBV28 and TRBJ2-3; the match to TRBD1 covers 7 bases. The CDR3 region is CASSLSDRAGDTQYF. The DNA for the CDR3 is TGTGCCAGCAGTTTAAGCGACAGGGCGGGAGATACGCAGTATTTT.